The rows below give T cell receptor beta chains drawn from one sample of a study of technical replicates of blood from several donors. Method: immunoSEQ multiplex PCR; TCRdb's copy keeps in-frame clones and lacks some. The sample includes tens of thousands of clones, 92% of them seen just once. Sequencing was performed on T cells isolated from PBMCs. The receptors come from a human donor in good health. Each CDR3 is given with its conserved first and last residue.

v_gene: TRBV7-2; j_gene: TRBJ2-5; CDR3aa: CASSPIDSDTQETQYF
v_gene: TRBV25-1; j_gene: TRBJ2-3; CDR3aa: CASRPQGADTQYF
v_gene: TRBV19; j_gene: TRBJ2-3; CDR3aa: CASSIGGFSTDTQYF
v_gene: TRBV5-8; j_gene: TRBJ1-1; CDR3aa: CASSLDPGPEAFF
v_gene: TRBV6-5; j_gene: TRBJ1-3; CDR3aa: CASSPGPGNTIYF
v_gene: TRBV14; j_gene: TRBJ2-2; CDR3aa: CASSPPPQSRGHRNTGELFF
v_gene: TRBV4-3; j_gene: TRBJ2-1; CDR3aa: CASSPNAGVILNEQFF
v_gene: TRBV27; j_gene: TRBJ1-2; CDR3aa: CATGTSPYGYTF
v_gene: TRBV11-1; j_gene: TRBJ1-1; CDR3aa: CASSPVRGGTEAFF
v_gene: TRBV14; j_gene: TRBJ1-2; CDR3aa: CASSQDRSYIGYGYTF
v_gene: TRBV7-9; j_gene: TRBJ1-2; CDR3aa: CASSLGSTLPNNGYTF
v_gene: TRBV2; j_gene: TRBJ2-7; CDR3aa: CASRITGGAYEQYF
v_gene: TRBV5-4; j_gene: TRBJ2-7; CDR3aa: CASSLTGYEQYF
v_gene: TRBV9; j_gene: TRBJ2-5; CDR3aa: CASSVDDSLPQETQYF
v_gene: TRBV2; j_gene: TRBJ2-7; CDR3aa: CASSEMATDSSYEQYF
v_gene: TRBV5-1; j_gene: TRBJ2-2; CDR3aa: CASQRGDNTGELFF
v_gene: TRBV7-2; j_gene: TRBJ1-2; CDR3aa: CASSPSGTSNYGYTF
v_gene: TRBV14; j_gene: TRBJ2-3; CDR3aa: CASSLARSTDTQYF
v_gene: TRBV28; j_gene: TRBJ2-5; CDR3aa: CASSTGEDETQYF
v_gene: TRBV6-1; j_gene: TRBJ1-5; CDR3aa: CASSVRDRGSNQPQHF
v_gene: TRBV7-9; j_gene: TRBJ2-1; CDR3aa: CAVPASGVMNEQFF
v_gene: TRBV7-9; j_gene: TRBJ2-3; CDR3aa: CASSPSVAGGTDTQYF
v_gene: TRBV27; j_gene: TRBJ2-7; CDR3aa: CASGLGGASSYEQYF